This note documents a single TCR beta chain sequence. Its antigen is as yet unknown. This sample is drawn from a study of CD8+ T cells in alopecia areata. Study-wide results and caveats: In scalp samples, resident alphabeta T cells of normal skin are also sequenced. Affected lesional scalp, above all in alopecia totalis/universalis, was more clonal than normal scalp.

Specimens obtained from alopecia areata patients comprised lesional scalp punch biopsies and peripheral blood. RNA, once extracted, was reverse transcribed into cDNA for use as the sequencing template. Measured with immunoSEQ multiplex PCR; TCRdb has only the in-frame clones, and not every one. The data hold about 120,000 clones, with roughly 50% observed a single time. This CDR3 comprises 14 residues. Germline V gene sequence: CDR1 MNHNS, CDR2 SASEGT. J was trimmed by 7 bases and V by 8 bases; bases with no gene match: 6. The TCR was taken from a human donor with alopecia areata. The sample consisted of NKG2D-low CD8+ T cells sorted from blood. The rearrangement links TRBV6-1 to TRBJ2-1; 12 bases map to TRBD2. The CDR3 sequence: CASAGLAGGNEQFF. CDR3 sequence (DNA): TGTGCCAGCGCTGGCCTAGCGGGAGGGAATGAGCAGTTCTTC.